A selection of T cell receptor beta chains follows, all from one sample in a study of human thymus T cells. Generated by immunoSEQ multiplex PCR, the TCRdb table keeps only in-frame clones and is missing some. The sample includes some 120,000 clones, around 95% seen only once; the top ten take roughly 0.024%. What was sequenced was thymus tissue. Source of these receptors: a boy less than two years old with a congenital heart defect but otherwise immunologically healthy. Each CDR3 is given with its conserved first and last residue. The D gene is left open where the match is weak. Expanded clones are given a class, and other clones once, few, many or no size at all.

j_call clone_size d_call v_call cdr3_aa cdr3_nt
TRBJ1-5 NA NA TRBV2 CASSETRESSNQPQHF TGTGCCAGCAGTGAAACCCGGGAGAGTAGCAATCAGCCCCAGCATTTT
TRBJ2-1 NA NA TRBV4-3 CASSQDSWGYNEQFF TGCGCCAGCAGCCAAGACTCTTGGGGCTACAATGAGCAGTTCTTC
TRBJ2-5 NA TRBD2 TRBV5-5 CASSHRVLAGEETQYF TGTGCCAGCAGCCACCGTGTCCTAGCGGGGGAAGAGACCCAGTACTTC
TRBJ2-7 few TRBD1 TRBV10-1 CASSLDRGHEQYF TGCGCCAGCAGCTTAGACAGGGGACACGAGCAGTACTTC
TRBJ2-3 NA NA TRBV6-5 CASHAERPGTDTQYF TGTGCCAGCCATGCCGAGAGGCCTGGCACAGATACGCAGTATTTT
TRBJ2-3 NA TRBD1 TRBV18 CASSPFRDSDGTDTQYF TGTGCCAGCTCACCATTTCGGGACAGTGACGGCACAGATACGCAGTATTTT
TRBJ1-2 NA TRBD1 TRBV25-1 CASSGTGQGPDYGYTF TGTGCCAGCAGTGGGACGGGACAGGGTCCGGATTATGGCTACACCTTC
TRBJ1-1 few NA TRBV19 CASSILGREDTEAFF TGTGCCAGTAGTATATTGGGCAGGGAGGACACTGAAGCTTTCTTT
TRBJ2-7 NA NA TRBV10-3 CAISELTYRGAYEQYF TGTGCCATCAGTGAGCTTACTTACCGGGGTGCCTACGAGCAGTACTTC
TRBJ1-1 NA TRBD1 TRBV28 CASSCRNLTGTNTEAFF TGTGCCAGCAGTTGCCGGAATTTGACAGGGACGAACACTGAAGCTTTCTTT
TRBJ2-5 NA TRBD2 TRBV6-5 CASSYSRRGGEETQYF TGTGCCAGCAGTTACTCGCGGCGGGGGGGAGAAGAGACCCAGTACTTC
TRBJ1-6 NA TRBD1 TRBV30 CAWHRRQGSSPLHF TGTGCCTGGCATCGGCGACAGGGAAGCTCACCCCTCCACTTT
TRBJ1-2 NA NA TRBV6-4 CASSDWTASNYGYTF TGTGCCAGCAGTGACTGGACAGCTTCTAACTATGGCTACACCTTC
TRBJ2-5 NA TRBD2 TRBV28 CASSFGGGEQETQYF TGTGCCAGCAGTTTTGGCGGGGGAGAACAAGAGACCCAGTACTTC
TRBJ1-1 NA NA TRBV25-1 CASSGKGRRNTEAFF TGTGCCAGCAGTGGTAAGGGACGGAGGAACACTGAAGCTTTCTTT
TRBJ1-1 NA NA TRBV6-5 CASSNPGDNTEAFF TGTGCCAGCAGTAACCCGGGGGATAACACTGAAGCTTTCTTT
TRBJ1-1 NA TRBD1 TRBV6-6 CASSLADRGREVAFF TGTGCCAGCAGTTTGGCGGACAGGGGAAGGGAGGTAGCTTTCTTT
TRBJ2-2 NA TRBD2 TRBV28 CASSLLGQTSTPGELFF TGTGCCAGCAGTTTATTGGGCCAGACTAGCACCCCCGGGGAGCTGTTTTTT
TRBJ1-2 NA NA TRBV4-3 CASSHSMGGENYGYTF TGCGCCAGCAGCCATTCGATGGGGGGCGAGAACTATGGCTACACCTTC
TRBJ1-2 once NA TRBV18 CASSPHGRERGYTF TGTGCCAGCTCACCCCATGGACGGGAAAGAGGCTACACCTTC
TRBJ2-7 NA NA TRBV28 CASRGLASYEQYF TGTGCCAGCAGAGGGTTAGCCTCCTACGAGCAGTACTTC
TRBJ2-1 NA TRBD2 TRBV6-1 CASSGLAGGLRDNEQFF TGTGCCAGCAGTGGGCTAGCGGGGGGGCTTAGGGACAATGAGCAGTTCTTC
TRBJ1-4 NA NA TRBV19 CADPSRGNLEKLFF TGTGCCGACCCTAGTAGGGGCAATCTTGAAAAACTGTTTTTT
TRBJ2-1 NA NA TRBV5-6 CASRQSSESSYNGQFF TGTGCCAGCAGACAAAGCAGCGAGAGCTCCTACAATGGGCAGTTCTTC
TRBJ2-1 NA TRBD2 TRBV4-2 CASSQGSGLAGAGNEQFF TGTGCCAGCAGCCAAGGTTCTGGACTAGCGGGGGCCGGAAATGAGCAGTTCTTC
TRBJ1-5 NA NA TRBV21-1 CASTTTPGATLPRVVNQPQHF TGTGCCAGCACTACCACCCCCGGCGCAACCCTCCCCAGGGTTGTGAATCAGCCCCAGCATTTT
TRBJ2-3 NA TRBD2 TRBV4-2 CASSQPLAGGTDTQYF TGTGCCAGCAGCCAACCACTAGCGGGGGGCACAGATACGCAGTATTTT
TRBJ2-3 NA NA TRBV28 CASSFSRGGAQYF TGTGCCAGCAGTTTTTCGAGGGGGGGCGCGCAGTATTTT
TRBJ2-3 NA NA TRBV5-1 CASSLGTGPDTQYF TGCGCCAGCAGCTTAGGAACCGGCCCAGATACGCAGTATTTT
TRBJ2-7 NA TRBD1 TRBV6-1 CASSERGGHEQYF TGTGCCAGCAGTGAGCGAGGGGGCCACGAGCAGTACTTC
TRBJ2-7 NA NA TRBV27 CASSSRDPSYEQYF TGTGCCAGCAGTAGCAGGGACCCGTCCTACGAGCAGTACTTC
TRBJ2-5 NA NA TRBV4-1 CASSQDSGTQYF TGTGCCAGCAGCCAAGATTCGGGGACCCAGTACTTC
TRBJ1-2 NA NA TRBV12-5 CASGLPQAFGYTF TGTGCTAGTGGTTTGCCCCAGGCCTTCGGCTACACCTTC
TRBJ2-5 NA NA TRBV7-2 CASSSPVYQETQYF TGTGCCAGCAGCTCTCCGGTGTACCAAGAGACCCAGTACTTC
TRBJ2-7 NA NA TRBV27 CASSYSASLIPIYEQYF TGTGCCAGCAGTTACTCCGCCAGCCTTATCCCAATCTACGAGCAGTACTTC
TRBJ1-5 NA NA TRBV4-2 CASSQDGGWDQPQHF TGTGCCAGCAGCCAAGATGGGGGCTGGGATCAGCCCCAGCATTTT
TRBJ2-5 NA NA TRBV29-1 CSVGETQYF TGCAGCGTTGGTGAGACCCAGTACTTC
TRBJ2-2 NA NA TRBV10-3 CAISDTPAKYTNTGELFF TGTGCCATCAGTGACACCCCAGCTAAATATACGAACACCGGGGAGCTGTTTTTT
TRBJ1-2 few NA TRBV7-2 CASSESPDGHYGYTF TGTGCCAGCAGCGAATCCCCCGACGGTCACTATGGCTACACCTTC
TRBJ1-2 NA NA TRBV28 CASSRVPGNYGYTF TGTGCCAGCAGCCGGGTCCCAGGGAACTATGGCTACACCTTC
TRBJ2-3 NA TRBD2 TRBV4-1 CASSQGSSGDPPDTQYF TGCGCCAGCAGCCAAGGATCTAGCGGGGACCCCCCAGATACGCAGTATTTT
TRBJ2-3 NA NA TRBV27 CASIPFSASTDTQYF TGTGCCAGCATTCCCTTTTCAGCTAGCACAGATACGCAGTATTTT
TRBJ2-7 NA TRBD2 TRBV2 CASSEELAGGLSYEQYF TGTGCCAGCAGTGAGGAGCTAGCGGGGGGCCTCTCCTACGAGCAGTACTTC
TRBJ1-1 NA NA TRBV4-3 CASSQAVKGTNTEAFF TGCGCCAGCAGCCAAGCCGTGAAAGGCACTAACACTGAAGCTTTCTTT
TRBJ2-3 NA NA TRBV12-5 CASGLPRTILYTQYF TGTGCTAGTGGTTTGCCCCGGACTATCCTCTATACGCAGTATTTT
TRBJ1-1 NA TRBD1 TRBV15 CATSNTGGGTEAFF TGTGCCACCAGCAACACAGGGGGTGGAACTGAAGCTTTCTTT
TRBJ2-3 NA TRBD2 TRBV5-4 CASTLRIIAGGRTDTQYF TGTGCCAGCACCTTACGAATTATAGCGGGGGGGAGGACAGATACGCAGTATTTT
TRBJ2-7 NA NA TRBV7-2 CASSLGLASGWYF TGTGCCAGCAGCTTAGGCCTAGCCTCCGGCTGGTACTTC
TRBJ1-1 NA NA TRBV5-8 CASSLFENTEAFF TGTGCCAGCAGCTTGTTCGAGAACACTGAAGCTTTCTTT
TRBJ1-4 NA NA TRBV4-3 CASSQDGRGPGALTEKLFF TGCGCCAGCAGCCAAGATGGGCGGGGCCCGGGGGCCTTAACTGAAAAACTGTTTTTT
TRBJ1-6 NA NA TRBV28 CASSFPDPDSPLHF TGTGCCAGCAGTTTCCCCGACCCGGATTCACCCCTCCACTTT
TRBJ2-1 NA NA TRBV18 CASSPLGSYNEQFF TGTGCCAGCTCACCACTCGGTTCCTACAATGAGCAGTTCTTC
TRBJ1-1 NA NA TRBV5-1 CASSLDKAGKNTEAFF TGCGCCAGCAGCTTGGACAAGGCTGGGAAAAACACTGAAGCTTTCTTT